This entry features one T cell receptor beta chain sequence. The target antigen is unknown. The sample belongs to a study of PD-1 blockade in classical Hodgkin lymphoma. Background on the study: Nivolumab 3 mg/kg was given intravenously every 2 weeks.

Sequencing was performed with immunoSEQ multiplex PCR; in TCRdb, only in-frame clones are kept and a portion is missing. This sample has under 20,000 clones; roughly 85% occur once, and the top ten carry around 14%. Autologous stem cell transplantation was followed by relapse in every patient, and brentuximab vedotin exposure varied. General study points: Reported baseline diversity: healthy donors highest, relapsed/refractory patients lowest. Possible causes of repertoire differences, disease activity or prior therapy, remain undefined. The study found that TCR diversity rose significantly by C4D1 in CD4+ but not CD8+ cells.

Germline lookup yields CDR1 LNHDA and CDR2 SQIVND (reference sequence). This CDR3 region has 16 residues. Trimming took 3 bases from V and 2 from J, leaving 17 bases between them. The J gene is TRBJ2-7, the V gene TRBV19; maybe TRBD1 (5 bases). The receptor was isolated from a human donor with classical Hodgkin lymphoma. Sequenced here: peripheral blood mononuclear cells (PBMCs), sampled before the second cycle of nivolumab. The CDR3 nucleotides are TGTGCCAGTAGTATCCCTCCCCAGGGAAGGCCCTACGAGCAGTACTTC. It encodes CASSIPPQGRPYEQYF. Full variable domain (remainder filled in from reference TRBV19 and TRBJ2-7): DGGITQSPKYLFRKEGQNVTLSCEQNLNHDAMYWYRQDPGQGLRLIYYSQIVNDFQKGDIAEGYSVSREKKESFPLTVTSAQKNPTAFYLCASSIPPQGRPYEQYFGPGTRLTVT.